This TCR beta chain was captured by sequencing in a study of cytomegalovirus exposure and HLA in healthy donors. The germline gives CDR1 MNHEY, CDR2 SMNVEV (reference sequence). J lost 4 bases, V lost 5 bases, and 6 bases had no gene match. The CDR3 loop spans 15 amino acids. The study, taken as a whole, reports: It was reported that the classifier diagnosed cytomegalovirus status with high specificity and sensitivity in both the original and validation cohorts. It was about 180 TCR beta chains that were listed as cytomegalovirus-associated.

Profiled with immunoSEQ multiplex PCR; TCRdb holds only in-frame clones, not every one. The sample comprises 220,000 or so clones, approximately 80% of which are singletons, and over 12% rests with the top ten. The validation cohort, a group of 120 subjects, included the donors and was separate from the roughly 700-subject first cohort. Notes on this clone: Antigen: not known.

The J gene is TRBJ2-7, the V gene TRBV27; 12 positions match TRBD2. Sequencing used PBMCs. This clonotype originated in a woman younger than 45 in good health and CMV-seropositive. The CDR3, as DNA: TGTGCCAGCAGTGAGACGACTAGCGGGAGTTACGAGCAGTACTTC. It encodes CASSETTSGSYEQYF.